This T cell receptor beta chain was sequenced for a study of radiation and T cells in renal cell carcinoma. General study points: Top tumor clonotypes rose in blood 2 weeks post-radiation, then contracted.

Only a few counts were recorded for this clone. Antigen: not known. One end of the junction does not line up with germline, which may come from a read error. Treatment indicated: 15 Gy SBRT to primary tumor, nephrectomy 4 weeks later. The patient's renal cell carcinoma had clear cell pathology. Looked up from germline, CDR1 is SNHLY and CDR2 is FYNNEI. The CDR3 covers 14 residues. TCRdb keeps only in-frame clones here, not all; method: immunoSEQ multiplex PCR. The sample has 15,000 to 20,000 clones, about 50% seen once. V usage is TRBV2 and J usage is TRBJ2-5; 7 bases are a match to TRBD1. The receptor was isolated from a man aged 45 to 65 with renal cell carcinoma. The sequenced sample was tumor tissue, obtained from a patient whose treatment included radiotherapy and nephrectomy. This CDR3 is CASSQAGTEETQYF. CDR3 sequence (DNA): TGTGCCAGCAGTCAAGCCGGGACAGAAGAGACCCAGTACTTC.